The 10 T cell receptor beta chains in this list originate from one sample, sequenced in a study of Tregs in tolerant kidney transplant recipients (dated by TCRdb to between 2018 and 2021). The method was the immunoSEQ multiplex PCR assay. Sourced from immuneACCESS, this table was stored by TCRdb with only in-frame sequences that have V and J called. A share of the clones is absent; for the studies checked, an unresolved V gene accounts for under half, and the remainder has no known explanation. The sample table lists 90,000 or so clones, approximately 92% of them with a count of one. 4.7% of the sample lies in the top ten. The sample consisted of CD8+ T cells from blood. Receptors were obtained from a human donor in good health.

The chain has TRBV25-1 and TRBJ2-7; 8 bases line up with TRBD1. Germline trimming cut 1 base from V and 2 bases from J; bases unmatched to any gene: 7. This CDR3 spans 16 amino acids. The V gene's germline CDR1 is MGHDK and CDR2 SYGVNS. In DNA, the CDR3 is TGTGCCAGCAGTGAATTTTCGGGGACAGGACCCTACGAGCAGTACTTC. Its translation is CASSEFSGTGPYEQYF.

The chain joins TRBV7-8 to TRBJ2-3; TRBD2 matches 8 bases. Germline V lookup: CDR1 SGHVS, CDR2 FQNEAQ. The length of the CDR3 is 17 residues. The V gene end was trimmed by 5 bases and the J gene end by 3 bases; junction bases not matched to a gene: 13. Here the CDR3 reads CASSPRVAGPPTDTQYF. DNA of the CDR3: TGTGCCAGCAGCCCCCGGGTAGCGGGGCCCCCGACAGATACGCAGTATTTT.

The chain combines TRBV29-1 with TRBJ2-1, with 13 positions matching TRBD2. Germline-derived CDR1 and CDR2 are SQVTM and ANQGSEA. The CDR3 is 13 residues long. Unmatched junction bases numbered 7, after V lost 7 bases and J lost 10 bases. The CDR3 DNA follows: TGCAGCGCGGGACTAGCGGGACCCCTGGAGCAGTTCTTC. Its protein product is CSAGLAGPLEQFF.

The chain employs TRBV6-1 and TRBJ1-2; 7 nucleotides align to TRBD1. The V and J ends lost 2 bases and 0 bases, in that order; junction bases with no gene match: 12. The CDR3 runs 18 residues. The germline V gene has CDR1 MNHNS and CDR2 SASEGT. CDR3 coding DNA: TGTGCCAGCAGTGAACGGGCCAGGCAGGGGGTAGCTAACTATGGCTACACCTTC. Translation gives CASSERARQGVANYGYTF.

The J gene is TRBJ2-7, the V gene TRBV4-1; maybe TRBD1 (6 bases). This CDR3 has 15 residues. Per the germline V gene, CDR1 is MGHRA and CDR2 is YSYEKL. V shed 3 bases and J shed 3 bases, with 15 bases lying between them. CDR3 amino acids: CASSQVDRSFYEQYF. DNA for the CDR3: TGCGCCAGCAGCCAGGTGGACAGAAGTTTCTACGAGCAGTACTTC.

The CDR3 region has the DNA TGTGCCAGCAGCGTAAGTTTTGCGACCGGGGAGCTGTTTTTT. It encodes CASSVSFATGELFF. The chain has TRBV9 and TRBJ2-2; D remains ambiguous. V was shortened by 1 base and J by 5 bases, with 9 bases between the two germline ends. This CDR3 region has 14 residues. Germline V CDR1 and CDR2: SGDLS, YYNGEE. The full variable domain, with the rest looked up from reference TRBV9 and TRBJ2-2, is DSGVTQTPKHLITATGQRVTLRCSPRSGDLSVYWYQQSLDQGLQFLIQYYNGEERAKGNILERFSAQQFPDLHSELNLSSLELGDSALYFCASSVSFATGELFFGEGSRLTVL.

V is TRBV7-7 and J is TRBJ1-1; 9 nucleotides match TRBD1. The CDR3 has 13 residues. The germline CDR1 and CDR2 sequences are SSHAT and FNYEAQ (reference sequence). CDR3 region: CAIGDRGRTEAFF. The CDR3 bases are TGTGCAATAGGCGACAGGGGGAGAACTGAAGCTTTCTTT.

This clone appeared once. This chain uses TRBV27 with TRBJ1-1; possibly TRBD1 for D (6 bases). Trimming left V 6 bases short and J 7 bases short, with 15 bases between. The CDR3 sequence is 13 residues long. Germline CDR1 MNHEY, CDR2 SMNVEV (reference sequence). CDR3: CASRPRGSVEAFF. The CDR3 DNA reads TGTGCCAGCAGACCCAGGGGATCGGTTGAAGCTTTCTTT.

This clone was detected once. V gene TRBV27 combines with J gene TRBJ1-6; 9 nucleotides align to TRBD1. The CDR3 is made up of 15 amino acids. Per germline, CDR1 MNHEY and CDR2 SMNVEV (reference sequence). J was trimmed by 3 bases and V by 7 bases; bases with no gene match: 4. CDR3 coding DNA: TGTGCCAGCACCACGGGACAGGGCTATAATTCACCCCTCCACTTT. As protein: CASTTGQGYNSPLHF.

The V gene is TRBV27, the J gene TRBJ1-1; 8 nucleotides align to TRBD1. The CDR3 runs to 15 residues. The junction had 9 bases not matched to a gene; V was cut back by 6 bases and J by 3 bases. In germline, CDR1 is MNHEY, CDR2 SMNVEV (reference sequence). CDR3 region: CASSDRGVFDTEAFF. The CDR3, as DNA: TGTGCCAGCAGCGACAGGGGCGTTTTTGACACTGAAGCTTTCTTT.